A single sample is the source of the 10 T cell receptor beta chains below, sequenced in a study of early T cells in non-severe SARS-CoV-2 infection. TCRdb redid the calling of the 5' RACE reads with MiXCR, one entry per CDR3 protein. The sample holds 110,000 or so distinct CDR3 sequences, 9.5% to 13% seen once. The specimen sequenced was whole blood. These receptors were taken from an adult who was a healthcare worker with PCR-confirmed SARS-CoV-2 infection or an uninfected control (not recorded which).

This chain links TRBV7-2 with TRBJ1-1; D unresolved. This CDR3 has 14 residues. The germline V and J ends were trimmed by 5 bases and 0 bases, with 10 bases remaining between them. Germline V gene data show CDR1 as SGHTA and CDR2 as FQGNSA. Here the CDR3 reads CASSRSKMNTEAFF. CDR3 nucleotides: TGTGCCAGCAGCCGGAGCAAGATGAACACTGAAGCTTTCTTT. The full variable domain, completed using reference TRBV7-2 and TRBJ1-1, is GAGVSQSPSNKVTEKGKDVELRCDPISGHTALYWYRQSLGQGLEFLIYFQGNSAPDKSGLPSDRFSAERTGGSVSTLTIQRTQQEDSAVYLCASSRSKMNTEAFFGQGTRLTVV.

The V and J genes are TRBV7-8 and TRBJ2-1, with D unresolved. Trimming stripped 2 bases from V and 0 bases from J, with 11 bases between. CDR1 and CDR2 (germline): SGHVS, FQNEAQ. The CDR3 has 16 amino acids. Here the CDR3 DNA reads TGTGCCAGCAGCTTAAGGTCTACCAGCTCCTACAATGAGCAGTTCTTC. It encodes CASSLRSTSSYNEQFF.

This clonotype was detected only a few times. The chain joins TRBV28 to TRBJ1-1; tentatively, D is TRBD1 (5 bases). The CDR3 loop spans 12 amino acids. V lost 4 bases and J lost 10, with 13 bases in between. The V gene's germline CDR1 is MDHEN and CDR2 SYDVKM. The CDR3 DNA reads TGTGCCAGCAGTTGGCTGTTAGGGGTAGCTTTCTTT. It codes for CASSWLLGVAFF. The variable domain in full, with the rest retrieved from reference TRBV28 and TRBJ1-1, is DVKVTQSSRYLVKRTGEKVFLECVQDMDHENMFWYRQDPGLGLRLIYFSYDVKMKEKGDIPEGYSVSREKKERFSLILESASTNQTSMYLCASSWLLGVAFFGQGTRLTVV.

There are many counts of this clonotype. CDR3 in amino acids: CATSSGQGDTETQYF. CDR3 bases: TGTGCCACCAGCAGCGGGCAGGGAGACACAGAGACCCAGTACTTC. The chain uses TRBV15 and TRBJ2-5; D may correspond to TRBD1 or TRBD2 (5 bases each). This CDR3 comprises 15 residues. Germline V gene sequence: CDR1 LNHNV, CDR2 YYDKDF (reference sequence). Trimming left V 3 bases short and J 4 bases short, with 15 bases between.

The table lists this clonotype with a few counts. The rearrangement uses TRBV9 and TRBJ2-1, with a possible D match to TRBD1 (6 bases). CDR1 is SGDLS, CDR2 YYNGEE, per germline. Trimming took off 4 bases at V and 1 base at J, with 12 bases between the two ends. The CDR3 has 15 residues. The CDR3 DNA is TGTGCCAGCAGCAAACAGGGTCTATCCTACAATGAGCAGTTCTTC. Its protein is CASSKQGLSYNEQFF.

This clonotype was counted a few times. V gene TRBV19 combines with J gene TRBJ1-1, with 7 bases aligning to TRBD1. The CDR3 has 14 residues. The ends lost 4 bases at V and 3 bases at J; junction bases unmatched: 5. The germline V gene encodes CDR1 LNHDA and CDR2 SQIVND (reference sequence). The CDR3 DNA follows: TGTGCCAGTAGTAGACAGGGAGGCTACACTGAAGCTTTCTTT. Translation gives CASSRQGGYTEAFF.

This clonotype was seen many times. The V gene is TRBV7-9, the J gene TRBJ2-1; perhaps TRBD1 as D (5 bases). CDR1 is SEHNR, CDR2 FQNEAQ, per germline (reference sequence). The V gene lost 0 bases and the J gene lost 4 bases, with 7 bases spanning the gap. The CDR3 is 14 amino acids. CDR3 region: CASSLAQGYNEQFF. CDR3 DNA sequence: TGTGCCAGCAGCTTAGCGCAGGGTTACAATGAGCAGTTCTTC.

V is TRBV28 and J is TRBJ1-2; D is unclear. V dropped 4 bases and J dropped 5 bases, with 8 bases sitting between them. The CDR3 length is 12 residues. CDR1 MDHEN and CDR2 SYDVKM come from the germline V gene. CDR3 nucleotides: TGTGCCAGCAGTTCCGGTTGGTATGGCTACACCTTC. Its translation: CASSSGWYGYTF.

The chain combines TRBV7-9 with TRBJ2-1; TRBD2 agrees at 14 bases. CDR1 is SEHNR, CDR2 FQNEAQ, per germline (reference sequence). The CDR3 totals 13 residues. J lost 9 bases, V lost 8 bases, and 3 bases had no gene match. This CDR3 reads CASGTSGSPEQFF. In nucleotides, the CDR3 is TGTGCCAGCGGGACTAGCGGGAGTCCTGAGCAGTTCTTC.

On this clonotype itself: One end of the junction fails to match germline, which may point to a read error. The V call is TRBV28, the J call TRBJ1-2, with a weak D call TRBD1 (5 bases). From germline, CDR1 is MDHEN and CDR2 SYDVKM. The CDR3 totals 14 residues. CDR3: CASTLGVDGYGYTF. CDR3 bases: TGTGCCAGCACTTTAGGGGTGGATGGCTATGGCTACACCTTC.